This TCR beta chain is from a study of T cell repertoires in cytomegalovirus infection. Whole-study results and caveats: Individuals carrying CMV plus the relevant HLA were identified by cumulative frequency of public TCR beta families. Ex vivo responses were dominated by HLA-C-restricted CMV-specific TCR beta clonotypes.

CDR1 and CDR2 from the germline V gene are SEHNR and FQNEAQ (reference sequence). The CDR3 has 14 amino acids. Trimming removed 6 bases from V and 8 bases from J; junction bases left unmatched: 8. One entry per CDR3 protein results from TCRdb running MiXCR on the reads. The sample lists hundreds of thousands of distinct CDR3 sequences; about 11% were seen once. In its sample, this clonotype was seen a few times. The antigen is not known. The origin of this receptor is a human donor in good health (CMV status not recorded). Some clones in this sample may be carry-over from other donors' samples. The sequencing input was PBMCs. V and J are TRBV7-9 and TRBJ1-4, with 8 bases lining up with TRBD1. The CDR3 loop is CASSWTGNEEKLFF. DNA for the CDR3: TGTGCCAGCAGTTGGACAGGGAACGAGGAAAAACTGTTTTTT. Variable domain in full (rest from reference TRBV7-9 and TRBJ1-4): DTGVSQNPRHKITKRGQNVTFRCDPISEHNRLYWYRQTLGQGPEFLTYFQNEAQLEKSRLLSDRFSAERPKGSFSTLEIQRTEQGDSAMYLCASSWTGNEEKLFFGSGTQLSVL.